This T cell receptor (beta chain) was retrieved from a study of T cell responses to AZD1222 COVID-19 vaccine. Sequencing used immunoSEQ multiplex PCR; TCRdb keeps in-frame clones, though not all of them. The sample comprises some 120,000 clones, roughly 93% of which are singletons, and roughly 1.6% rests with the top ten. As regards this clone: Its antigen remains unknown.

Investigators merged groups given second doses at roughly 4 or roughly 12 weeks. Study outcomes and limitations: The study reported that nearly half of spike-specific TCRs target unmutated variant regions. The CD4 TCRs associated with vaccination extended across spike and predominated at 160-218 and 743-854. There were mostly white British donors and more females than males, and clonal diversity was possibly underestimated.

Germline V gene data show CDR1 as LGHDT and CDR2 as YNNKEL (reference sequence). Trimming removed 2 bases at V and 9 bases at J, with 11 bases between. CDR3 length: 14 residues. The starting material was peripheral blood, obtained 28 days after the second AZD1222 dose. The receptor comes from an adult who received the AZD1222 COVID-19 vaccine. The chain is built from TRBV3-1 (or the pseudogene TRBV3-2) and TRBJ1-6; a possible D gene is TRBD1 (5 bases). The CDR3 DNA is TGTGCCAGCAGCCAACGGGGGGTCGGTTCACCCCTCCACTTT. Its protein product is CASSQRGVGSPLHF.